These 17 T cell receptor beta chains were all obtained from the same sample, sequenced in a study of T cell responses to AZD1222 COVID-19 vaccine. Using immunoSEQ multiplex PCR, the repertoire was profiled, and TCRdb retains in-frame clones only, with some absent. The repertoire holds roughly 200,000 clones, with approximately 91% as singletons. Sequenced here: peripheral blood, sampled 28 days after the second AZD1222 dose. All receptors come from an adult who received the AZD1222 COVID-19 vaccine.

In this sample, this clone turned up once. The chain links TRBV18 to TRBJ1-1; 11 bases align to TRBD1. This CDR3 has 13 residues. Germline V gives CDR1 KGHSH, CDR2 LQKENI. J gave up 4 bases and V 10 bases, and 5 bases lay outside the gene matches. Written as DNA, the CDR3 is TGTGCCACCATGGACAGGGGGCTCACTGAAGCTTTCTTT. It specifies CATMDRGLTEAFF.

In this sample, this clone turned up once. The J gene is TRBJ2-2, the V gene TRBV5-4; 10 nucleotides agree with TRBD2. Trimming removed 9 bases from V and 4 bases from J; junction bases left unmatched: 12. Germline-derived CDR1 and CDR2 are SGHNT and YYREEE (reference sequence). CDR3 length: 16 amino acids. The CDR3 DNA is TGTGCCACCAATAAGGGACTAGCGACGGGCACCGGGGAGCTGTTTTTT. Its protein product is CATNKGLATGTGELFF.

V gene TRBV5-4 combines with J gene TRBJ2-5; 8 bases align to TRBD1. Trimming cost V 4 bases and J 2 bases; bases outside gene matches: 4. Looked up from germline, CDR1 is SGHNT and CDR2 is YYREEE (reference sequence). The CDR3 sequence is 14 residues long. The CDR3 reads CASSKGQGQETQYF. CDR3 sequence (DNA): TGTGCCAGCAGCAAAGGACAGGGACAAGAGACCCAGTACTTC.

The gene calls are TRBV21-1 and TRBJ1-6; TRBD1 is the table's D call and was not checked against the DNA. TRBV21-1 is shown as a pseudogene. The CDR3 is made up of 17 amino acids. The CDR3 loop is CASSLRVGTGYNSPLHF. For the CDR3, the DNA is TGTGCCAGCTCCCTGAGGGTTGGGACAGGATATAATTCACCCCTCCACTTT.

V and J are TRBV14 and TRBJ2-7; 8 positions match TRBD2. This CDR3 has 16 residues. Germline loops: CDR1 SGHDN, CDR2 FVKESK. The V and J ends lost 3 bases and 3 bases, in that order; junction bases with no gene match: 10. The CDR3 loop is CASSQGSGTLVYEQYF. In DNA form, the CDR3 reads TGTGCCAGCAGCCAGGGTAGCGGGACCTTAGTCTACGAGCAGTACTTC.

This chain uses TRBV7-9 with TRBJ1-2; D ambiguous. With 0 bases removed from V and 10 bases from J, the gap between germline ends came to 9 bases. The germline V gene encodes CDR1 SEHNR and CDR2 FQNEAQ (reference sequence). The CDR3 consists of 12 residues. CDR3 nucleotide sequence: TGTGCCAGCAGCTTAGCCAGGCGCAACTACACCTTC. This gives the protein CASSLARRNYTF. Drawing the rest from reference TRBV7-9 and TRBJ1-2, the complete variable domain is DTGVSQNPRHKITKRGQNVTFRCDPISEHNRLYWYRQTLGQGPEFLTYFQNEAQLEKSRLLSDRFSAERPKGSFSTLEIQRTEQGDSAMYLCASSLARRNYTFGSGTRLTVV.

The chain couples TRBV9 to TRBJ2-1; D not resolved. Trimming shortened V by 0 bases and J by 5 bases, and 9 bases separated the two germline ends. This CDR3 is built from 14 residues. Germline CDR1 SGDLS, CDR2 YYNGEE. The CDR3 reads CASSVANLNNEQFF. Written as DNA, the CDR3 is TGTGCCAGCAGCGTAGCTAACTTGAACAATGAGCAGTTCTTC.

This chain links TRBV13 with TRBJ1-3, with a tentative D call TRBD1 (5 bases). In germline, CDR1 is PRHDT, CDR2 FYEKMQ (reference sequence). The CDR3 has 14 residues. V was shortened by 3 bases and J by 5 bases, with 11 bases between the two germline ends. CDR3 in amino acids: CASSFQQARNTIYF. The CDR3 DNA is TGTGCCAGCAGCTTCCAACAGGCTCGAAACACCATATATTTT.

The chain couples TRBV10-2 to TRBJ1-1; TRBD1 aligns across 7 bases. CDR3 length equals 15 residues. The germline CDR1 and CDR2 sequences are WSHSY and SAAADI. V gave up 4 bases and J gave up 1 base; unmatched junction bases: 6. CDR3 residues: CASSAGDSRNTEAFF. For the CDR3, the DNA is TGCGCCAGCAGTGCGGGGGACAGTAGGAACACTGAAGCTTTCTTT.

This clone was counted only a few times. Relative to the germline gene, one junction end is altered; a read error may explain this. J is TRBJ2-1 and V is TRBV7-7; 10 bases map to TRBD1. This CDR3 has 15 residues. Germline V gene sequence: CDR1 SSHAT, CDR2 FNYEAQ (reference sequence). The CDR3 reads CASSPTGGIGGEQFF. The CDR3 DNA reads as TGTGCTAGCAGCCCGACAGGGGGCATTGGGGGTGAGCAGTTCTTC.

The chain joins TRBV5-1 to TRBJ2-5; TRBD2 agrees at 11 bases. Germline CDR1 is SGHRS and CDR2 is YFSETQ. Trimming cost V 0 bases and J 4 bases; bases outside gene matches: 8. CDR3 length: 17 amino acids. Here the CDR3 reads CASSLVALAGGPETQYF. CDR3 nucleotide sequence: TGCGCCAGCAGCTTGGTTGCGCTAGCGGGAGGCCCAGAGACCCAGTACTTC.

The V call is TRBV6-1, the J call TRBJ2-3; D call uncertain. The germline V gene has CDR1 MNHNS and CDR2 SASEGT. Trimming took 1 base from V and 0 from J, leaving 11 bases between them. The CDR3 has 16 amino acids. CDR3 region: CASSEVRLSSTDTQYF. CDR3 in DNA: TGTGCCAGCAGTGAAGTGAGGTTATCTAGCACAGATACGCAGTATTTT.

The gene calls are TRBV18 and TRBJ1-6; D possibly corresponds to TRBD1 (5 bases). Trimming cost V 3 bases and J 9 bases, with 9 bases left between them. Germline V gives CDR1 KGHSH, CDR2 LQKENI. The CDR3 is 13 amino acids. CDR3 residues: CASSPGGSSPLHF. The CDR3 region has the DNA TGTGCCAGCTCACCGGGGGGTAGTTCACCCCTCCACTTT. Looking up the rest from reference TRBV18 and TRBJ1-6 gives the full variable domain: NAGVMQNPRHLVRRRGQEARLRCSPMKGHSHVYWYRQLPEEGLKFMVYLQKENIIDESGMPKERFSAEFPKEGPSILRIQQVVRGDSAAYFCASSPGGSSPLHFGNGTRLTVT.

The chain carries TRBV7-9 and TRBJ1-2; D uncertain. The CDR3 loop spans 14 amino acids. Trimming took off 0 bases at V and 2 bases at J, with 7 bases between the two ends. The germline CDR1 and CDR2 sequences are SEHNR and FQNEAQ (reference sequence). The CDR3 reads CASSLANLNYGYTF. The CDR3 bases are TGTGCCAGCAGCTTAGCAAACTTAAACTATGGCTACACCTTC. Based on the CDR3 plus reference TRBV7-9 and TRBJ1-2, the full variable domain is DTGVSQNPRHKITKRGQNVTFRCDPISEHNRLYWYRQTLGQGPEFLTYFQNEAQLEKSRLLSDRFSAERPKGSFSTLEIQRTEQGDSAMYLCASSLANLNYGYTFGSGTRLTVV.

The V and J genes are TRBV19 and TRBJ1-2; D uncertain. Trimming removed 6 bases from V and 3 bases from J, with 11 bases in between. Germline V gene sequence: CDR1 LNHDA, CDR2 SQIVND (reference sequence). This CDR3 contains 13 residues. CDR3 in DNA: TGTGCCAGTAGCCCGCAGGCATACTATGGCTACACCTTC. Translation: CASSPQAYYGYTF. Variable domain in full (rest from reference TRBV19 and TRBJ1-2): DGGITQSPKYLFRKEGQNVTLSCEQNLNHDAMYWYRQDPGQGLRLIYYSQIVNDFQKGDIAEGYSVSREKKESFPLTVTSAQKNPTAFYLCASSPQAYYGYTFGSGTRLTVV.

The CDR3 is CASSVGRNTEAFF. CDR3 bases: TGTGCCAGCAGTGTTGGACGAAACACTGAAGCTTTCTTT. The V and J genes are TRBV27 and TRBJ1-1; D not resolved. In germline, CDR1 is MNHEY, CDR2 SMNVEV (reference sequence). Deletions cut 5 bases from V and 2 bases from J, with 9 bases between. The CDR3 is 13 residues long.

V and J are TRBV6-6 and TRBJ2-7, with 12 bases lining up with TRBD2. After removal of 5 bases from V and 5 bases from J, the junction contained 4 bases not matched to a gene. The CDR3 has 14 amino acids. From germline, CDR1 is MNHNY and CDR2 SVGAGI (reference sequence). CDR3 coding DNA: TGTGCCAGCAGTACTAGCGGGAGGAAGAACGAGCAGTACTTC. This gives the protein CASSTSGRKNEQYF.